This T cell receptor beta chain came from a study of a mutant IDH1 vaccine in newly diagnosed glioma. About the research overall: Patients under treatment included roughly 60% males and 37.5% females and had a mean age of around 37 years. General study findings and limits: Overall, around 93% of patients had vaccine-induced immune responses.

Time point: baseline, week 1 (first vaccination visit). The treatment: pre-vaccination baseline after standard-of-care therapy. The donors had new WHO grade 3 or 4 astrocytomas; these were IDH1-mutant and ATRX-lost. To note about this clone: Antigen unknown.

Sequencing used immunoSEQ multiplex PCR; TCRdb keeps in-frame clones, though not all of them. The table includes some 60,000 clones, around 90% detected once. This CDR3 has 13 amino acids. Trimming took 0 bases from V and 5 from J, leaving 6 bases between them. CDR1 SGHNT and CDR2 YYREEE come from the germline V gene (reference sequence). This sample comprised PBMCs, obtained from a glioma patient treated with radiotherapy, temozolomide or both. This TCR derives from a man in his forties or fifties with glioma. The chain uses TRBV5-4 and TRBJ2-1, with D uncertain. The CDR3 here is CASSLVLNNEQFF. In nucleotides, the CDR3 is TGTGCCAGCAGCTTGGTCCTGAACAATGAGCAGTTCTTC. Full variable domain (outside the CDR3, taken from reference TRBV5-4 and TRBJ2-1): ETGVTQSPTHLIKTRGQQVTLRCSSQSGHNTVSWYQQALGQGPQFIFQYYREEENGRGNFPPRFSGLQFPNYSSELNVNALELDDSALYLCASSLVLNNEQFFGPGTRLTVL.